This T cell receptor beta chain was sequenced during a study of PD-L1 blockade in urothelial cancer. Whole-study context: About 85% of the 29 patients were men with bladder-origin urothelial cancer. Treatment start was followed by blood analysis at 3 weeks (second dose) and again at 6 weeks. T cells were recovered from blood samples at a median of roughly 150,000.

Every PCR received spiked-in synthetic TCR analog templates. Assay used: immunoSEQ multiplex PCR; TCRdb lists only in-frame clones, some missing. The table includes some 52,000 clones, 84% detected once. From germline, CDR1 is MDHEN and CDR2 SYDVKM. The CDR3 spans 15 residues. The V gene lost 2 bases and the J gene lost 7 bases, with 16 bases spanning the gap. J is TRBJ2-3 and V is TRBV28; D is possibly TRBD1 (5 bases). The sample in question was PBMCs, obtained around atezolizumab (anti-PD-L1) treatment. This receptor was taken from a man aged 35-49 years with urothelial cancer. CDR3 protein: CASSLGGVRGNTQYF. DNA of the CDR3: TGTGCCAGCAGTTTAGGCGGAGTTAGGGGAAATACGCAGTATTTT.